The 21 T cell receptor beta chains below come from one sample, sequenced in a study of blood T cells in healthy people across ages. Combining a sample-barcoded 5' primer with a J-beta primer mix, a second PCR ran for about 6 to 11 cycles. MiXCR, run by TCRdb on the 5' RACE reads, gives a single entry per CDR3 protein. This sample has some 1.1 million distinct CDR3 sequences, with around two fifths found just once. Specimen: blood. These receptors originate from a man aged 18 to 29 in good health.

The table lists this clonotype with many counts. The V and J genes are TRBV7-2 and TRBJ2-7; 7 bases fit TRBD1. Losses at the gene ends were 5 bases for V and 2 bases for J; bases not matched to a gene: 0. Germline CDR1 SGHTA, CDR2 FQGNSA. The CDR3 loop spans 12 amino acids. The CDR3 reads CASSDRAYEQYF. CDR3 bases: TGTGCCAGCAGCGACAGGGCCTACGAGCAGTACTTC.

This chain connects TRBV20-1 to TRBJ2-1, with D possibly matching TRBD1 (5 bases). The germline V and J ends were trimmed by 4 bases and 3 bases, with 19 bases remaining between them. Germline V gene lookup returns CDR1 DFQATT and CDR2 SNEGSKA (reference sequence). The CDR3 runs to 16 residues. The CDR3 bases are TGCAGTGCTACCAATCCTGACAGCGTCTTCTACAATGAGCAGTTCTTC. It specifies CSATNPDSVFYNEQFF.

The chain couples TRBV20-1 to TRBJ2-1; 9 bases are shared with TRBD2. The CDR3 length is 14 residues. V gave up 6 bases and J gave up 8 bases; unmatched junction bases: 11. CDR1 and CDR2 from the germline V gene are DFQATT and SNEGSKA (reference sequence). The CDR3: CSANTGRGGYEQFF. The CDR3 DNA follows: TGCAGTGCCAATACGGGGCGGGGGGGCTATGAGCAGTTCTTC.

This clonotype appeared a few times. The chain recombines TRBV7-2 with TRBJ1-2; unclear D gene. Trimming pared 5 bases from V and 6 bases from J, leaving 13 bases between. CDR1 SGHTA and CDR2 FQGNSA come from the germline V gene. CDR3 length: 13 residues. CDR3 region: CASSRVNSDGYTF. The CDR3 DNA reads TGTGCCAGCAGCCGCGTAAACTCCGATGGCTACACCTTC.

This clonotype was picked up a small number of times. This chain joins TRBV27 and TRBJ2-1; 9 bases are shared with TRBD2. The end of the DNA aligns better with TRBJ2-7, so the J call may be wrong. The CDR3 has 16 amino acids. Germline CDR1 reads MNHEY; CDR2 reads SMNVEV (reference sequence). The CDR3: CASSSRAGGSYNEQYF. CDR3 bases: TGTGCCAGCAGTTCTCGAGCGGGGGGCTCCTACAATGAGCAGTACTTC.

The chain uses TRBV2 and TRBJ2-5, with 11 bases aligning to TRBD2. The J segment lost 4 bases and the V segment lost 6 bases, leaving 10 bases of the junction unmatched. The CDR3 is 16 residues long. Germline CDR1 and CDR2: SNHLY and FYNNEI. The CDR3, as DNA: TGTGCCAGCAGCGAACTATTAGCGGGGGGGGGAGAGACCCAGTACTTC. It encodes CASSELLAGGGETQYF. The full variable domain, in which reference TRBV2 and TRBJ2-5 provide the parts outside the CDR3, is EPEVTQTPSHQVTQMGQEVILRCVPISNHLYFYWYRQILGQKVEFLVSFYNNEISEKSEIFDDQFSVERPDGSNFTLKIRSTKLEDSAMYFCASSELLAGGGETQYFGPGTRLLVL.

The table lists this clonotype with a few counts. The chain has TRBV6-5 and TRBJ1-4, with D perhaps TRBD1 (5 bases). V was trimmed by 4 bases and J by 10 bases, leaving 19 bases between them. The germline CDR1 and CDR2 sequences are MNHEY and SVGAGI. The CDR3 totals 15 residues. This CDR3 is CASSSPGDGDRKLFF. For the CDR3, the DNA is TGTGCCAGCAGTTCCCCGGGGGACGGCGACCGAAAACTGTTTTTT.

Of note for this clonotype: A far larger clone is one nucleotide away, so this likely arose from a read error. The CDR3 here is CASSFRGIQPQHF. DNA of the CDR3: TGTGCCAGCAGTTTTAGGGGCATTCAGCCCCAGCATTTT. This chain joins TRBV12-3 or TRBV12-4 and TRBJ1-5; weak D call: TRBD1 (5 bases). Trimming removed 3 bases at V and 6 bases at J, with 9 bases between. The CDR3 length is 13 residues.

The V and J genes are TRBV11-1 and TRBJ2-1, with TRBD2 as a possible D gene (5 bases). This CDR3 is built from 16 residues. The germline V and J ends were trimmed by 5 bases and 0 bases, with 14 bases remaining between them. The germline V gene has CDR1 SGHAT and CDR2 FQDESV (reference sequence). The CDR3 here is CASSHRVGSSYNEQFF. The DNA of the CDR3 is TGTGCCAGCAGCCACCGGGTGGGGAGCTCCTACAATGAGCAGTTCTTC. Full variable domain (remainder filled in from reference TRBV11-1 and TRBJ2-1): EAEVAQSPRYKITEKSQAVAFWCDPISGHATLYWYRQILGQGPELLVQFQDESVVDDSQLPKDRFSAERLKGVDSTLKIQPAELGDSAMYLCASSHRVGSSYNEQFFGPGTRLTVL.

A few counts support this clonotype. V is TRBV4-1 and J is TRBJ2-3; possibly TRBD2 for D (5 bases). CDR3 size: 17 residues. The germline V gene encodes CDR1 MGHRA and CDR2 YSYEKL. Trimming pared 7 bases from V and 3 bases from J, leaving 23 bases between. CDR3 sequence (DNA): TGCGCCAGCACCCTAACCTCAGAGGGTCGGGGTACAGATACGCAGTATTTT. Encoded protein: CASTLTSEGRGTDTQYF.

The chain has TRBV28 and TRBJ1-2; D is unclear. Germline assignment: CDR1 MDHEN and CDR2 SYDVKM. Trimming stripped 8 bases from V and 4 bases from J, with 17 bases between. The CDR3 length is 14 residues. The CDR3 spells CASGGTGRVYGYTF. The CDR3 region has the DNA TGTGCCAGCGGAGGAACCGGACGGGTCTATGGCTACACCTTC.

There are a few counts of this clonotype. This chain links TRBV6-2 or TRBV6-3 with TRBJ2-7; 7 positions match TRBD2. The ends lost 2 bases at V and 3 bases at J; junction bases unmatched: 4. The CDR3 runs to 14 residues. The V gene's germline CDR1 is MNHEY and CDR2 SVGEGT. The CDR3 loop is CASSYAGADYEQYF. CDR3 nucleotides: TGTGCCAGCAGTTACGCGGGAGCCGACTACGAGCAGTACTTC.

This clonotype appeared a few times. The chain couples TRBV2 to TRBJ2-3; D gene unclear. V was trimmed by 6 bases and J by 2 bases, leaving 12 bases between them. There are 14 residues in the CDR3. Germline-derived CDR1 and CDR2 are SNHLY and FYNNEI. This chain's CDR3 is CASSWTEYTDTQYF. The CDR3 coding sequence is TGTGCCAGCAGCTGGACGGAATACACAGATACGCAGTATTTT. Combining the CDR3 with reference TRBV2 and TRBJ2-3 gives the whole variable domain EPEVTQTPSHQVTQMGQEVILRCVPISNHLYFYWYRQILGQKVEFLVSFYNNEISEKSEIFDDQFSVERPDGSNFTLKIRSTKLEDSAMYFCASSWTEYTDTQYFGPGTRLTVL.

Ten or more counts support this clonotype. This chain uses TRBV27 with TRBJ2-7; possible D gene TRBD1, 6 bases. V lost 7 bases and J lost 0, with 10 bases in between. Germline V gene lookup returns CDR1 MNHEY and CDR2 SMNVEV (reference sequence). The CDR3 covers 13 residues. CDR3 sequence reads: CASMAGASYEQYF. The CDR3 DNA sequence: TGTGCCAGCATGGCAGGGGCCTCCTACGAGCAGTACTTC.

The chain's CDR3 is CASSLGGSDYEQFF. The CDR3 nucleotides are TGTGCCAGCAGTTTAGGCGGCTCTGACTATGAGCAGTTCTTC. J is TRBJ2-1 and V is TRBV12-3 or TRBV12-4, with D hard to call. V dropped 1 base and J dropped 8 bases, with 12 bases sitting between them. The CDR3 covers 14 residues.

This clonotype was observed a handful of times. The chain is built from TRBV12-3 or TRBV12-4 and TRBJ2-4, with 8 bases lining up with TRBD2. The CDR3 runs 14 residues. The J segment lost 9 bases and the V segment lost 0 bases, leaving 4 bases of the junction unmatched. The DNA of the CDR3 is TGTGCCAGCAGTTTAGCAGGACTAGCTGGCATTCAGTACTTC. It translates to CASSLAGLAGIQYF.

V usage is TRBV10-3 and J usage is TRBJ2-5; weak D call: TRBD2 (5 bases). CDR1 is ENHRY, CDR2 SYGVKD, per germline. V was trimmed by 3 bases and J by 5 bases, leaving 10 bases between them. The CDR3 runs 13 residues. The CDR3 reads CAISEREQETQYF. Here the CDR3 DNA reads TGTGCCATCAGTGAAAGGGAGCAGGAGACCCAGTACTTC.

This clonotype occurred once. This CDR3 reads CASSYPKTGVGSPLHF. DNA of the CDR3: TGTGCCAGCAGTTACCCGAAAACAGGGGTAGGTTCACCCCTCCACTTT. This chain uses TRBV6-5 with TRBJ1-6; 7 nucleotides line up with TRBD1. Germline CDR1 is MNHEY and CDR2 is SVGAGI. V shed 2 bases, J shed 9 bases, and the junction held 10 bases outside the gene matches. CDR3 length equals 16 residues.

CDR3 region: CASRTTGLNTIYF. As DNA, the CDR3 is TGTGCCAGCAGGACGACAGGACTAAACACCATATATTTT. J is TRBJ1-3 and V is TRBV7-2, with TRBD1 as a possible D gene (6 bases). V was pared by 6 bases and J by 6 bases, with 12 bases between. CDR1 is SGHTA and CDR2 is FQGNSA in the germline V gene. The CDR3 length is 13 residues.

This clonotype turned up a few times. V gene TRBV20-1 combines with J gene TRBJ2-5, with D unclear. Trimming took off 0 bases at V and 1 base at J, with 12 bases between the two ends. The germline CDR1 and CDR2 sequences are DFQATT and SNEGSKA (reference sequence). This CDR3 is built from 15 residues. CDR3 DNA: TGCAGTGCTAGAGATTCGGCAACACCCCAAGAGACCCAGTACTTC. Translation gives CSARDSATPQETQYF.

In this sample, this clonotype turned up many times. The rearrangement uses TRBV10-3 and TRBJ1-5; TRBD1 might be the D (5 bases). The CDR3 is made up of 18 amino acids. Germline CDR1 reads ENHRY; CDR2 reads SYGVKD. With 3 bases removed from V and 0 bases from J, the gap between germline ends came to 18 bases. The CDR3 DNA is TGTGCCATCAGTGATGGCAGGGTAAGGGATAGTAGCAATCAGCCCCAGCATTTT. The encoded protein is CAISDGRVRDSSNQPQHF.